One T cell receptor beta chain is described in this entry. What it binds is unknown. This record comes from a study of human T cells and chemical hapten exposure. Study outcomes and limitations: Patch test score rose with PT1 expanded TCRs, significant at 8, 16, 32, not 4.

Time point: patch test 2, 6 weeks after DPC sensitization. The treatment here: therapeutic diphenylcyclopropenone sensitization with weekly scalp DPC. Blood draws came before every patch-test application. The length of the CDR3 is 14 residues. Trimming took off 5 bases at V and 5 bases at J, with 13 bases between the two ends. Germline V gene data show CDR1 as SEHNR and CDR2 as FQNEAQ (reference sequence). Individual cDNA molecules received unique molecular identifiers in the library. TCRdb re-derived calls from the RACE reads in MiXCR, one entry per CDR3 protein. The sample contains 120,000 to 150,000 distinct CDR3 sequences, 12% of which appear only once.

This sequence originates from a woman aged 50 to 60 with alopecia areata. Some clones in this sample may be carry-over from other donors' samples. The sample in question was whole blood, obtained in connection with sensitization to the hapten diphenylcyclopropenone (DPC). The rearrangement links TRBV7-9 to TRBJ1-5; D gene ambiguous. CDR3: CASSRGREDQPQHF. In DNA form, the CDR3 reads TGTGCCAGCAGCCGAGGGAGGGAGGATCAGCCCCAGCATTTT.